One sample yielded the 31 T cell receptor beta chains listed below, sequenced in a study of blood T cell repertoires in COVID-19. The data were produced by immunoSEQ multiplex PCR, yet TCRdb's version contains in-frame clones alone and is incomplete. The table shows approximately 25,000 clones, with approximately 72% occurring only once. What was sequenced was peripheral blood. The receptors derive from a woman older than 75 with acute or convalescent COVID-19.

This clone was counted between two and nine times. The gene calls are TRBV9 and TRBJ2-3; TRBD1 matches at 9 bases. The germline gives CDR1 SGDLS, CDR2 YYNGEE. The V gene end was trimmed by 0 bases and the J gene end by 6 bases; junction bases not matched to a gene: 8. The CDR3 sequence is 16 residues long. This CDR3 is CASSVATGTGLDTQYF. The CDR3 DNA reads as TGTGCCAGCAGCGTAGCTACGGGGACAGGGCTGGATACGCAGTATTTT.

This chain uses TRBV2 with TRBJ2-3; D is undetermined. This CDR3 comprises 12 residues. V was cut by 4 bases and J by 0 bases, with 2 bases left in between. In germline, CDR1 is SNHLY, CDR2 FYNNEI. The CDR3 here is CASSASTDTQYF. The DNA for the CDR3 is TGTGCCAGCAGTGCGAGCACAGATACGCAGTATTTT.

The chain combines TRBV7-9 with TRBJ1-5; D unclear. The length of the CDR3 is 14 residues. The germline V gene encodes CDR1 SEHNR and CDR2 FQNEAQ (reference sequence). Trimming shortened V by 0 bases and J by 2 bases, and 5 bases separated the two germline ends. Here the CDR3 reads CASSLASGNQPQHF. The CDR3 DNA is TGTGCCAGCAGCTTAGCTTCCGGCAATCAGCCCCAGCATTTT.

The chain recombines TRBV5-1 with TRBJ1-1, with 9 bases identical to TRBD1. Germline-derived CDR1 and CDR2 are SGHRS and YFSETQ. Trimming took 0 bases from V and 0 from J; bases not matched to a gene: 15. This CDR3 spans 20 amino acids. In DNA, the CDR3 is TGCGCCAGCAGCTTGGCCTTCGGCCGGGGGACAGGGCACATGAACACTGAAGCTTTCTTT. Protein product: CASSLAFGRGTGHMNTEAFF.

The CDR3 DNA sequence: TGTGCCTGGACTAGCGGGAGATCCTACGAGCAGTACTTC. Translation gives CAWTSGRSYEQYF. The V gene is TRBV30, the J gene TRBJ2-7; 10 positions agree with TRBD2. V shed 4 bases, J shed 1 base, and the junction held 1 base outside the gene matches. The CDR3 is 13 amino acids. Germline CDR1 is GTSNPN and CDR2 is SVGIG (reference sequence).

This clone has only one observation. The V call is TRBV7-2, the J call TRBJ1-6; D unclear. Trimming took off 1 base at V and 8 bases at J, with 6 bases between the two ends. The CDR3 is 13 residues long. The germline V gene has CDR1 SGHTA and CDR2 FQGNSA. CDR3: CASSLVTDSPLHF. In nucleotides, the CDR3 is TGTGCCAGCAGCTTAGTTACAGATTCACCCCTCCACTTT.

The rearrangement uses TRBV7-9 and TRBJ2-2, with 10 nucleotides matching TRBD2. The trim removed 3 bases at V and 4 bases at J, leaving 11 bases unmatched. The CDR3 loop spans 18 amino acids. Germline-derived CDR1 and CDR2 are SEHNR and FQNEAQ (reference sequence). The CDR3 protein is CASSFFRLAGARTGELFF. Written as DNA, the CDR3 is TGTGCCAGCAGCTTTTTTCGGCTAGCGGGAGCTCGCACCGGGGAGCTGTTTTTT.

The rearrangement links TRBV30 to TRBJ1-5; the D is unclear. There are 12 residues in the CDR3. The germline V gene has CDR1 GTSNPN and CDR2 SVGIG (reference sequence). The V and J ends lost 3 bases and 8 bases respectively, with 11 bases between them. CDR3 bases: TGTGCCTGGAGCCCGGGTATGAAGCCCCAGCATTTT. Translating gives CAWSPGMKPQHF.

CDR3 nucleotides: TGTGCCAGCAGTTTCCTAGGACAGGGGGCCTACGAGCAGTACTTC. It codes for CASSFLGQGAYEQYF. The chain employs TRBV27 and TRBJ2-7, with 10 bases lining up with TRBD1. The CDR3 is 15 residues long. CDR1 and CDR2 from the germline V gene are MNHEY and SMNVEV (reference sequence). The trim removed 3 bases at V and 2 bases at J, leaving 4 bases unmatched.

The CDR3 loop is CAWSGPRGGDYGYTF. In nucleotides, the CDR3 is TGTGCCTGGAGTGGCCCGCGGGGAGGAGACTATGGCTACACCTTC. J is TRBJ1-2 and V is TRBV30, with D unresolved. The CDR3 consists of 15 residues. V gave up 1 base and J gave up 3 bases, with 15 bases separating them. CDR1 is GTSNPN and CDR2 is SVGIG in the germline V gene (reference sequence).

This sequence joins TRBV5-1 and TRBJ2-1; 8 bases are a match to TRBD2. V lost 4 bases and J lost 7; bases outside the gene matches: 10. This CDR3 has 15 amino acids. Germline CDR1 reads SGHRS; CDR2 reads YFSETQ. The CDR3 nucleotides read TGCGCCAGCAGCCCCGCGATTAGCGGGGTAAATGAGCAGTTCTTC. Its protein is CASSPAISGVNEQFF.

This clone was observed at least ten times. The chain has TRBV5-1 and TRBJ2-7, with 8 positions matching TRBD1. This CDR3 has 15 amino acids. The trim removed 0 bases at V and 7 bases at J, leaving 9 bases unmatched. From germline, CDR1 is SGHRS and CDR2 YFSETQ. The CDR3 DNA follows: TGCGCCAGCAGCTTGGTCAGGGGGCCAGGTTGGGAGCAGTACTTC. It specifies CASSLVRGPGWEQYF. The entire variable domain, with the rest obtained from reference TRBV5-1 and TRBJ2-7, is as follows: KAGVTQTPRYLIKTRGQQVTLSCSPISGHRSVSWYQQTPGQGLQFLFEYFSETQRNKGNFPGRFSGRQFSNSRSEMNVSTLELGDSALYLCASSLVRGPGWEQYFGPGTRLTVT.

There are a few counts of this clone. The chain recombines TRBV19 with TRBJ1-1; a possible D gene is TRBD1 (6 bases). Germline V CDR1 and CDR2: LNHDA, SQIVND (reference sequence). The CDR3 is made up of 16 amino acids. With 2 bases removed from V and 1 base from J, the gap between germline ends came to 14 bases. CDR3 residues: CASSIMAGATNTEAFF. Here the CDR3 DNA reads TGTGCCAGTAGTATAATGGCAGGGGCCACGAACACTGAAGCTTTCTTT.

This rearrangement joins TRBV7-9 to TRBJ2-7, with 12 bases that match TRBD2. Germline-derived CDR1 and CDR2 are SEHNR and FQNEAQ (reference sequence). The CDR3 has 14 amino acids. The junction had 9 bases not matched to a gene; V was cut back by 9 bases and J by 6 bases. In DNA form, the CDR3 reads TGTGCCAGTCTCTCGACTAGCGGGAGTCCCGAGCAGTACTTC. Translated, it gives CASLSTSGSPEQYF.

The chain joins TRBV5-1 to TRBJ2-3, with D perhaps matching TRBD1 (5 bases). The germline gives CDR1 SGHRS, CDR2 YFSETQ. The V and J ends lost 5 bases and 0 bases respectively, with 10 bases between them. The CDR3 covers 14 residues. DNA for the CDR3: TGCGCCAGCAGTCCCGGACAAAGCACAGATACGCAGTATTTT. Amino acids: CASSPGQSTDTQYF.

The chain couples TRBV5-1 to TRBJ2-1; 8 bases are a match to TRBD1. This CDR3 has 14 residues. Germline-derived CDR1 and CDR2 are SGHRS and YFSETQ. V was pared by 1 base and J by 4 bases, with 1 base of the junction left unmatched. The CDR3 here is CASSLTGGYNEQFF. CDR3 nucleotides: TGCGCCAGCAGCTTGACAGGGGGGTACAATGAGCAGTTCTTC.

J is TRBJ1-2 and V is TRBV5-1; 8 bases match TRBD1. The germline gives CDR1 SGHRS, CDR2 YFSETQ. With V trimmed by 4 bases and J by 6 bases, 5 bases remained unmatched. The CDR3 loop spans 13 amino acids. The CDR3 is CASSDPTGDGYTF. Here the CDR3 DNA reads TGCGCCAGCAGCGACCCGACAGGGGATGGCTACACCTTC. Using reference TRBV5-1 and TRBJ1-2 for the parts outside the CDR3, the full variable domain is KAGVTQTPRYLIKTRGQQVTLSCSPISGHRSVSWYQQTPGQGLQFLFEYFSETQRNKGNFPGRFSGRQFSNSRSEMNVSTLELGDSALYLCASSDPTGDGYTFGSGTRLTVV.

The DNA for the CDR3 is TGCAGCGTTGGGGACTCCGGACTAGCGGGATCTTACGAGCAGTACTTC. Its translation: CSVGDSGLAGSYEQYF. The rearrangement uses TRBV29-1 and TRBJ2-7; 12 bases fit TRBD2. Trimming cost V 4 bases and J 4 bases; bases outside gene matches: 11. Germline V CDR1 and CDR2: SQVTM, ANQGSEA. This CDR3 comprises 16 residues.

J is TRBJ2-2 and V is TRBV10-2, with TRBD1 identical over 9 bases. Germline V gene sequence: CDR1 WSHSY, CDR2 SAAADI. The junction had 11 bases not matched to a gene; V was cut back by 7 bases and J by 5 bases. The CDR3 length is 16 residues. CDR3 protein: CASKRWEQGATGELFF. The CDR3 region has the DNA TGCGCCAGCAAGAGATGGGAACAGGGGGCGACCGGGGAGCTGTTTTTT.

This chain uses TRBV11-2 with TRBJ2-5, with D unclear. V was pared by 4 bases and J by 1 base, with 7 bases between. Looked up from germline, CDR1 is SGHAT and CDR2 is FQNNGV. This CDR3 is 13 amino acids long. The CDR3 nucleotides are TGTGCCAGCAGCTGGGCCATCCAAGAGACCCAGTACTTC. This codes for CASSWAIQETQYF.

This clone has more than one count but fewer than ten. The CDR3 region is CASSSGVYIEKLFF. The CDR3 nucleotides are TGTGCCAGCAGTTCGGGGGTCTACATTGAAAAACTGTTTTTT. The chain carries TRBV5-8 and TRBJ1-4, with D possibly TRBD1 on 5 matching bases. The CDR3 extends over 14 amino acids. Trimming shortened V by 5 bases and J by 7 bases, and 15 bases separated the two germline ends. In germline, CDR1 is SGHTS, CDR2 YDEGEE.

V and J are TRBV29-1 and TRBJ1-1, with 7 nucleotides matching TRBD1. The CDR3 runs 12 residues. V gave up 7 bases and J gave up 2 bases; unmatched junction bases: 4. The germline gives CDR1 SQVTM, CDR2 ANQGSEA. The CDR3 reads CSAGTVNTEAFF. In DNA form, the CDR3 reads TGCAGCGCCGGGACAGTCAACACTGAAGCTTTCTTT.

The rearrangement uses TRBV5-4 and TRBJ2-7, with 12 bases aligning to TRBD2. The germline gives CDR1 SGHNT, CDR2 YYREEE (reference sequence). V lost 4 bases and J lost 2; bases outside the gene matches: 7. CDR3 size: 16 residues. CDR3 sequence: CASSPVSSGGAYEQYF. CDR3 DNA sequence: TGTGCCAGCAGCCCCGTGTCTAGCGGGGGGGCCTACGAGCAGTACTTC. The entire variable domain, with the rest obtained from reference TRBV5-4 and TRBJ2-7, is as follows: ETGVTQSPTHLIKTRGQQVTLRCSSQSGHNTVSWYQQALGQGPQFIFQYYREEENGRGNFPPRFSGLQFPNYSSELNVNALELDDSALYLCASSPVSSGGAYEQYFGPGTRLTVT.

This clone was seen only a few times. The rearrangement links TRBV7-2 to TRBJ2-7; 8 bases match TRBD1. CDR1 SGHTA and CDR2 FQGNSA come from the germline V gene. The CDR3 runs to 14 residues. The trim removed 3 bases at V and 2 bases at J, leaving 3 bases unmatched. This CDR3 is CASSFTQGAYEQYF. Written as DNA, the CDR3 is TGTGCCAGCAGCTTTACACAGGGGGCCTACGAGCAGTACTTC.

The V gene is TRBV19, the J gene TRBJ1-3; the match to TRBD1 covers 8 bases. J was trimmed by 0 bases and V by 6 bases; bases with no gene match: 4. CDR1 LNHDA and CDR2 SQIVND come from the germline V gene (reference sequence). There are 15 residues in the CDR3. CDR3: CASRPDRASGNTIYF. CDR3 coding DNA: TGTGCCAGTAGACCGGACAGGGCCTCTGGAAACACCATATATTTT.

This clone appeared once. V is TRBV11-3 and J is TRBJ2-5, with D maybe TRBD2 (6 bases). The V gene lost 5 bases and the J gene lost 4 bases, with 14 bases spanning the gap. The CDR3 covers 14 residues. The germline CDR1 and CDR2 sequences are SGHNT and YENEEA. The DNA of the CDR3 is TGTGCCAGCAGCCCCGGGGGTATGGGAGAGACCCAGTACTTC. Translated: CASSPGGMGETQYF.

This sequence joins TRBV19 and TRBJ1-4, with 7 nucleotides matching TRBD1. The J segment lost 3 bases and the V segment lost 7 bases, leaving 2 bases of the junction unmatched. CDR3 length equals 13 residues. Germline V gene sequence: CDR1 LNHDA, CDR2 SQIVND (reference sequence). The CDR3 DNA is TGTGCCAGTAAGACAGGGTCTAATGAAAAACTGTTTTTT. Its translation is CASKTGSNEKLFF. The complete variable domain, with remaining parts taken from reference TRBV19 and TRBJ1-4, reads DGGITQSPKYLFRKEGQNVTLSCEQNLNHDAMYWYRQDPGQGLRLIYYSQIVNDFQKGDIAEGYSVSREKKESFPLTVTSAQKNPTAFYLCASKTGSNEKLFFGSGTQLSVL.

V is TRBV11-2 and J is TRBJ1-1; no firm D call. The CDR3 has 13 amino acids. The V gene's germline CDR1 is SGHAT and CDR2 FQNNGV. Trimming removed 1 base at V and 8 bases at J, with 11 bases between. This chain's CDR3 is CASSLVEGGEAFF. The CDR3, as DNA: TGTGCCAGCAGCTTAGTGGAGGGAGGGGAAGCTTTCTTT.

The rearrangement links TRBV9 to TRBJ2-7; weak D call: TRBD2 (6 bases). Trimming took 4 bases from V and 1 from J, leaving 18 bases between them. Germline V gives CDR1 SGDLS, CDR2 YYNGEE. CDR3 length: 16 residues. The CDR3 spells CASSPNSGTYSYEQYF. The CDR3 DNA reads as TGTGCCAGCAGCCCAAATTCCGGGACTTATTCCTACGAGCAGTACTTC.

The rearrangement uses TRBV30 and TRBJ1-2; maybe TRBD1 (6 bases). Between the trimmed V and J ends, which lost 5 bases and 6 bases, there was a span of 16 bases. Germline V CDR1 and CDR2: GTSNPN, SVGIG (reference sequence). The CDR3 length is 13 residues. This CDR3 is CAWRLQGLHGYTF. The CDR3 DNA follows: TGTGCCTGGCGACTCCAGGGGTTACATGGCTACACCTTC.

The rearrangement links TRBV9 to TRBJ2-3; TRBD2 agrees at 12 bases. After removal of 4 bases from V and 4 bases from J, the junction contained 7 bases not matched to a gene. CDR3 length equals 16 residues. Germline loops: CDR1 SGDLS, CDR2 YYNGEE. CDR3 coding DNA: TGTGCCAGCAGCCCTCTAGCGGGGGGGGGTGCAGATACGCAGTATTTT. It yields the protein CASSPLAGGGADTQYF.